This paragraph reports one TCR beta chain. The sample is drawn from a study of blood T cell repertoires in COVID-19. Background on the study: There were acute and convalescent COVID-19 samples, and they came from the United States, Italy and Spain. T cells, B-cell-depleted T cells, or PBMCs supplied cDNA or gDNA.

Methods used by the authors: Estimation of nucleated cell counts was performed using reference gene primer amplification. The repertoire was sequenced with immunoSEQ multiplex PCR; TCRdb's copy has only in-frame clones and lacks some. V, J and clone size were drawn from that table, and D and trimming were deduced from the DNA. Of roughly 23,000 clones detected, approximately 94% appear once; the ten largest clones hold roughly 4%. The CDR3 has 20 amino acids. After removal of 2 bases from V and 6 bases from J, the junction contained 16 bases not matched to a gene. Germline loops: CDR1 SGDLS, CDR2 YYNGEE.

The chain employs TRBV9 and TRBJ2-2, with TRBD2 matching over 13 bases. This receptor was taken from a woman between 45 and 65 years old with active COVID-19. Sample: peripheral blood. This CDR3 is CASSVRRLTSGGEVSGELFF. CDR3 sequence (DNA): TGTGCCAGCAGCGTTCGTCGGCTCACTAGCGGGGGGGAAGTTTCCGGGGAGCTGTTTTTT.